The rows below give T cell receptor beta chains drawn from one sample of a study of T-cell reconstitution after alpha-beta-depleted transplantation in children. One entry per CDR3 protein results from TCRdb running MiXCR on the PCR reads. The repertoire has hundreds of thousands of distinct CDR3 sequences, around 13% of them found once; the top ten carry about 0.77%. Specimen: PBMCs, collected before TCRalphabeta/CD19-depleted stem cell transplant. The receptor source for this set is a girl aged 2 to 9 with congenital amegakaryocytic thrombocytopenia, due to receive a stem cell transplant. CDR3s include the opening cysteine and the closing phenylalanine or tryptophan. D genes are given only for firm matches. For some rows the clone size is stated as once, few or many, or as a class when expanded; others skip it.

>TRBV18|TRBD2|TRBJ2-7|-
TGTGCCAGCTCACCCGATCTAGCGGAAAGCTACGAGCAGTACTTC
CASSPDLAESYEQYF
>TRBV20-1|TRBD1|TRBJ1-6|many
TGCAGTGCGCGGACAGGCTCGAATTCACCCCTCCACTTT
CSARTGSNSPLHF
>TRBV5-8|-|TRBJ2-3|many
TGTGCCAGCAGCACCGGGACACAACCGTTGTCGAATACGCAGTATTTT
CASSTGTQPLSNTQYF
>TRBV29-1|TRBD2|TRBJ2-3|many
TGCAGCGTTGATGTGGGAGGGGCAGATACGCAGTATTTT
CSVDVGGADTQYF
>TRBV3-1|-|TRBJ1-6|many
TGTGCCAGCAGCCACCGTTCATCACCCCTCCACTTT
CASSHRSSPLHF
>TRBV28|-|TRBJ2-5|many
TGTGCCAGCAGACCGGCCAGCCAAGAGACCCAGTACTTC
CASRPASQETQYF
>TRBV7-9|TRBD1|TRBJ2-4|many
TGTGCCAGCAGCCCAACAGGGGGAGTAGAAATTCAGTACTTC
CASSPTGGVEIQYF
>TRBV6-5|TRBD2|TRBJ2-1|-
TGTGCCAGCGGCGGGCTAGCGGGAGGTCTGTTCTTC
CASGGLAGGLFF
>TRBV11-2|-|TRBJ1-2|many
TGTGCCAGCAGCTACCACAGGGCTGGCTATGGCTACACCTTC
CASSYHRAGYGYTF
>TRBV5-1|-|TRBJ1-5|few
TGCGCCAGCAGCTTGTTGGGGAACCCCAATCAGCCCCAGCATTTT
CASSLLGNPNQPQHF
>TRBV15|TRBD2|TRBJ2-1|-
TGTGCCACCAGCAGAGTACTAGCGGGACTCAATGAGCAGTTCTTC
CATSRVLAGLNEQFF
>TRBV20-1|-|TRBJ2-5|few
TGCAGTGCTAGAGAGTTCCTGGGGATACAGACCCAGTACTTC
CSAREFLGIQTQYF
>TRBV12-3/TRBV12-4|-|TRBJ1-5|-
TGTGCCAGCAATCGGTACAACAATCAGCCCCAGCATTTT
CASNRYNNQPQHF
>TRBV7-2|-|TRBJ2-3|many
TGTGCCAGCAGCCCGCAACCTGGGGATACGCAGTATTTT
CASSPQPGDTQYF
>TRBV3-1|-|TRBJ1-1|many
TGTGCCAGCAGCCAACCGGGGCTATCAAGGACTGAAGCTTTCTTT
CASSQPGLSRTEAFF
>TRBV5-1|-|TRBJ2-5|few
TGCGCCAGCAGCTTGGGGGAAGGGGCCCAGTACTTC
CASSLGEGAQYF